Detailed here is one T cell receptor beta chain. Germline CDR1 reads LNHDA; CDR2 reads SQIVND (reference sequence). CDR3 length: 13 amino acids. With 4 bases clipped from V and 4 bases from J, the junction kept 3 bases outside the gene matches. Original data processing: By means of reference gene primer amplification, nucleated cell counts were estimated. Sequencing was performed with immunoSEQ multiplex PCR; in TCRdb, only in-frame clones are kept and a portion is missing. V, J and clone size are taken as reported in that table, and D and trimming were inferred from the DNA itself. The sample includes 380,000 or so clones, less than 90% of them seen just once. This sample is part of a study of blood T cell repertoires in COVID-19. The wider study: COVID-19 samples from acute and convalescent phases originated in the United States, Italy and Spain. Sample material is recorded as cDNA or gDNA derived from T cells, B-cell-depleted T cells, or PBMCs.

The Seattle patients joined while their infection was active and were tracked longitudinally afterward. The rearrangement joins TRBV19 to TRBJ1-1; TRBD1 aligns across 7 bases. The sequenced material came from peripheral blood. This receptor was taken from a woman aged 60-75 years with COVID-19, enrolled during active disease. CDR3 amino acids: CASSTGTATEAFF. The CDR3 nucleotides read TGTGCCAGTAGTACCGGGACAGCCACTGAAGCTTTCTTT.